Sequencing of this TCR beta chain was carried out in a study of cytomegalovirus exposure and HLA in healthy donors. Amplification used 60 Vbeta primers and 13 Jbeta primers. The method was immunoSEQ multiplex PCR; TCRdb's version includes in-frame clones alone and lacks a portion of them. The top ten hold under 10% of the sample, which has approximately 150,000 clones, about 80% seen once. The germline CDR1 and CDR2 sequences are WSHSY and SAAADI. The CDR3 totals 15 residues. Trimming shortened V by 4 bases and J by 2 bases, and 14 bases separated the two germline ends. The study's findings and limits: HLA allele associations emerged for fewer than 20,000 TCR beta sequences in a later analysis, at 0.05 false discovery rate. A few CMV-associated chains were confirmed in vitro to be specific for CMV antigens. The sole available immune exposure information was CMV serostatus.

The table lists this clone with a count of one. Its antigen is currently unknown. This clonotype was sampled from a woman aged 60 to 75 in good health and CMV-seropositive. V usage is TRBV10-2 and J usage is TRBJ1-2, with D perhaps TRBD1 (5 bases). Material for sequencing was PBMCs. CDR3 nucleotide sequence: TGCGCCAGCAGTGTCATTCGGGGGGGGAACTATGGCTACACCTTC. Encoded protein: CASSVIRGGNYGYTF.